These 30 T cell receptor beta chains were all obtained from the same sample, sequenced in a study of OX40 agonist ivuxolimab in advanced cancers. Clones were sequenced by immunoSEQ multiplex PCR, and TCRdb holds only the in-frame ones, with some missing. The sample lists 50,000 to 80,000 clones; approximately 84% were seen once. Here the sequenced sample was CD4+ or CD8+ T cells sorted from blood, taken in a trial of the OX40 agonist ivuxolimab. These receptor sequences come from an adult with an advanced solid tumor such as melanoma, head and neck, liver or kidney cancer.

The chain has TRBV6-5 and TRBJ2-5, with TRBD2 matching over 8 bases. The CDR3 has 15 amino acids. The V segment lost 2 bases and the J segment 5 bases; nucleotides outside the gene matches: 7. Germline CDR1 and CDR2: MNHEY and SVGAGI. This CDR3 is CASSYRGGHPETQYF. CDR3 coding DNA: TGTGCCAGCAGTTACCGGGGGGGACATCCGGAGACCCAGTACTTC.

The rearrangement uses TRBV6-1 and TRBJ1-2; unclear D gene. V shed 5 bases and J shed 13 bases, with 8 bases lying between them. Germline lookup yields CDR1 MNHNS and CDR2 SASEGT. This CDR3 is built from 9 residues. In nucleotides, the CDR3 is TGTGCCAGCAGTTACTCGTGCACCTTC. Its protein is CASSYSCTF.

DNA of the CDR3: TGTGCCAGCTCACCACAGTCCGACTACGAGCAGTACTTC. This sequence encodes CASSPQSDYEQYF. The chain recombines TRBV18 with TRBJ2-7; D is unresolved. Trimming took off 1 base at V and 3 bases at J, with 7 bases between the two ends. The CDR3 loop spans 13 amino acids. Germline loops: CDR1 KGHSH, CDR2 LQKENI.

The chain recombines TRBV30 with TRBJ1-3; TRBD1 matches 9 bases. Germline V gene lookup returns CDR1 GTSNPN and CDR2 SVGIG (reference sequence). After removal of 0 bases from V and 0 bases from J, the junction contained 9 bases not matched to a gene. The CDR3 contains 18 residues. CDR3 sequence reads: CAWSVRDRVLSSGNTIYF. DNA of the CDR3: TGTGCCTGGAGTGTACGGGACAGGGTCCTGAGCTCTGGAAACACCATATATTTT.

This clone was seen more than once but under ten times. The chain links TRBV2 to TRBJ2-1, with 8 bases fitting TRBD2. V trimming: 10 bases; J trimming: 7 bases; junction bases outside the gene matches: 9. This CDR3 has 13 residues. Germline CDR1 is SNHLY and CDR2 is FYNNEI. The CDR3 protein is CATEAGAKNEQFF. The CDR3 DNA reads as TGTGCCACCGAAGCGGGGGCCAAAAATGAGCAGTTCTTC.

The V gene is TRBV7-9, the J gene TRBJ2-7, with D possibly being TRBD1 or TRBD2 (6 bases each). V was cut by 2 bases and J by 4 bases, with 12 bases left in between. The CDR3 length is 14 residues. The germline V gene encodes CDR1 SEHNR and CDR2 FQNEAQ (reference sequence). The CDR3 region is CASSLRGPPYEQYF. Written as DNA, the CDR3 is TGTGCCAGCAGCTTACGGGGGCCCCCTTACGAGCAGTACTTC.

This chain's CDR3 is CAWSNVRGQGATEAFF. CDR3 nucleotide sequence: TGTGCCTGGAGTAATGTTCGGGGACAGGGGGCCACTGAAGCTTTCTTT. This chain links TRBV30 with TRBJ1-1, with TRBD1 matching 12 bases. CDR3 size: 16 residues. CDR1 is GTSNPN, CDR2 SVGIG, per germline (reference sequence). The V gene end was trimmed by 2 bases and the J gene end by 4 bases; junction bases not matched to a gene: 8.

The chain joins TRBV29-1 to TRBJ2-5; TRBD2 matches at 10 bases. CDR1 and CDR2 (germline): SQVTM, ANQGSEA. The CDR3 consists of 16 residues. The trim removed 1 base at V and 4 bases at J, leaving 9 bases unmatched. The CDR3 bases are TGCAGCGTTGAAGTTTGGTCTAGCGGGAGCACAGAGACCCAGTACTTC. This encodes CSVEVWSSGSTETQYF.

This chain joins TRBV27 and TRBJ1-6; no clear D. V lost 0 bases to trimming and J lost 7 bases, with 10 bases between them. The length of the CDR3 is 15 residues. Germline V CDR1 and CDR2: MNHEY, SMNVEV (reference sequence). CDR3: CASSLSPGLNSPLHF. The CDR3 DNA is TGTGCCAGCAGTTTATCGCCAGGTCTCAATTCACCCCTCCACTTT.

The V and J genes are TRBV7-9 and TRBJ1-1; possible D gene TRBD1, 5 bases. Germline V gives CDR1 SEHNR, CDR2 FQNEAQ (reference sequence). V was cut by 4 bases and J by 2 bases, with 8 bases left in between. The CDR3 contains 13 residues. For the CDR3, the DNA is TGTGCCAGCAGCTGGGACGGAAACACTGAAGCTTTCTTT. Translating gives CASSWDGNTEAFF.

The chain recombines TRBV7-3 with TRBJ2-3, with D maybe TRBD2 (5 bases). This CDR3 contains 17 residues. V was cut by 5 bases and J by 2 bases, with 20 bases left in between. Looked up from germline, CDR1 is SGHTA and CDR2 is FQGTGA. The CDR3, as DNA: TGTGCCAGCAGCCCGCGCGCCGGACGGGGATACACAGATACGCAGTATTTT. This translates into CASSPRAGRGYTDTQYF.

This sequence joins TRBV7-9 and TRBJ2-1, with 10 positions matching TRBD2. CDR3 length equals 14 residues. The junction had 2 bases not matched to a gene; V was cut back by 3 bases and J by 6 bases. From germline, CDR1 is SEHNR and CDR2 FQNEAQ (reference sequence). The CDR3 DNA reads as TGTGCCAGCAGCTTGGGACTAGCGATCAATGAGCAGTTCTTC. This codes for CASSLGLAINEQFF.

The chain employs TRBV4-1 and TRBJ1-2; 8 positions match TRBD1. The germline gives CDR1 MGHRA, CDR2 YSYEKL. The CDR3 is made up of 15 amino acids. Unmatched junction bases numbered 4, after V lost 0 bases and J lost 4 bases. Here the CDR3 DNA reads TGCGCCAGCAGCCAAGAAGGGACAGGAACCTATGGCTACACCTTC. Protein: CASSQEGTGTYGYTF.

This chain uses TRBV27 with TRBJ1-5, with D tentatively TRBD1 (5 bases). The V gene's germline CDR1 is MNHEY and CDR2 SMNVEV (reference sequence). The CDR3 totals 13 residues. In nucleotides, the CDR3 is TGTGCGATTAAGACAGAGCTAAATCAGCCCCAGCATTTT. Amino acids: CAIKTELNQPQHF.

The chain joins TRBV11-3 to TRBJ2-7; tentative D call: TRBD1 (6 bases). The CDR3 runs to 13 residues. Germline values: CDR1 SGHNT, CDR2 YENEEA. V was clipped by 2 bases and J by 4 bases, with 9 bases between them. For the CDR3, the DNA is TGTGCCAGCAGCTTACACAGGGTTTACGAGCAGTACTTC. It translates to CASSLHRVYEQYF.

The V gene is TRBV7-9, the J gene TRBJ1-6, with unresolved D. The germline V gene encodes CDR1 SEHNR and CDR2 FQNEAQ (reference sequence). The CDR3 loop spans 14 amino acids. Trimming removed 4 bases from V and 9 bases from J, with 13 bases in between. Here the CDR3 reads CASSSVFGGSPLHF. The CDR3 DNA reads TGTGCCAGCAGCTCGGTATTCGGTGGTTCACCCCTCCACTTT. The full variable domain, completed using reference TRBV7-9 and TRBJ1-6, is DTGVSQNPRHKITKRGQNVTFRCDPISEHNRLYWYRQTLGQGPEFLTYFQNEAQLEKSRLLSDRFSAERPKGSFSTLEIQRTEQGDSAMYLCASSSVFGGSPLHFGNGTRLTVT.

This clone was observed a handful of times. For the CDR3, the DNA is TGTGCCAGCAGTCTTGGGGGGGACGAGCAGTACTTC. It translates to CASSLGGDEQYF. This chain uses TRBV28 with TRBJ2-7; 7 bases fit TRBD2. V was pared by 5 bases and J by 5 bases, with 3 bases of the junction left unmatched. The CDR3 runs 12 residues. Germline V gene data show CDR1 as MDHEN and CDR2 as SYDVKM.

There are a few counts of this clone. The V gene is TRBV18, the J gene TRBJ1-2; 8 nucleotides agree with TRBD1. Germline CDR1 and CDR2: KGHSH and LQKENI. The CDR3 has 13 amino acids. Germline trimming cut 3 bases from V and 5 bases from J; bases unmatched to any gene: 2. CDR3 DNA: TGTGCCAGCTCACCCGGGACAGGATATGGCTACACCTTC. It yields the protein CASSPGTGYGYTF.

The V gene is TRBV19, the J gene TRBJ1-2; 8 nucleotides line up with TRBD1. Per the germline V gene, CDR1 is LNHDA and CDR2 is SQIVND (reference sequence). V lost 5 bases, J lost 8 bases, and 7 bases stayed unmatched. This CDR3 has 13 residues. The CDR3 here is CASSSRTGRGYTF. The DNA of the CDR3 is TGTGCCAGTAGTTCGCGGACAGGGCGCGGCTACACCTTC.

This chain links TRBV4-2 with TRBJ1-2; D remains unclear. The germline V and J ends were trimmed by 5 bases and 4 bases, with 8 bases remaining between them. The CDR3 is 12 residues long. Germline CDR1 reads LGHNA; CDR2 reads YNFKEQ. The CDR3 DNA reads TGTGCCAGCAGCAACCGGGCCTATGGCTACACCTTC. It is translated as CASSNRAYGYTF.

This chain connects TRBV2 to TRBJ1-5, with TRBD1 identical over 8 bases. Trimming took 7 bases from V and 0 from J; bases not matched to a gene: 2. Germline loops: CDR1 SNHLY, CDR2 FYNNEI. The CDR3 length is 14 residues. CDR3 DNA sequence: TGTGCCAGCACCGGACAGGGTAGCAATCAGCCCCAGCATTTT. Translating gives CASTGQGSNQPQHF.

The CDR3 DNA reads as TGTGCCAGTAGTCCGAGAAACAATGAGCAGTTCTTC. This encodes CASSPRNNEQFF. This chain joins TRBV19 and TRBJ2-1, with D unclear. V was pared by 5 bases and J by 5 bases, with 7 bases between. The CDR3 contains 12 residues. Germline V lookup: CDR1 LNHDA, CDR2 SQIVND (reference sequence).

This chain links TRBV5-1 with TRBJ2-3; D uncertain. Trimming stripped 3 bases from V and 5 bases from J, with 13 bases between. CDR1 SGHRS and CDR2 YFSETQ come from the germline V gene. The CDR3 has 14 amino acids. CDR3 nucleotides: TGCGCCAGCAGCTACATTGGGTCGGGAGATACGCAGTATTTT. Amino acid sequence: CASSYIGSGDTQYF.

Only a few counts were recorded for this clone. The chain recombines TRBV7-9 with TRBJ1-5, with D possibly matching TRBD1 (6 bases). The CDR3 has 16 residues. Germline values: CDR1 SEHNR, CDR2 FQNEAQ (reference sequence). V lost 2 bases and J 0 bases, leaving 11 bases between the germline ends. The CDR3 nucleotides read TGTGCCAGCAGCTTAAGCAGGGGTTATAGCAATCAGCCCCAGCATTTT. It encodes CASSLSRGYSNQPQHF.

The chain is built from TRBV14 and TRBJ2-5; D gene unclear. Germline V gene data show CDR1 as SGHDN and CDR2 as FVKESK. With 1 base removed from V and 1 base from J, the gap between germline ends came to 16 bases. The CDR3 runs 17 residues. CDR3 sequence (DNA): TGTGCCAGCAGCCAAGTTTCGTACGATTGGTTCCAAGAGACCCAGTACTTC. It translates to CASSQVSYDWFQETQYF.

The chain combines TRBV30 with TRBJ2-1, with D maybe TRBD2 (5 bases). V dropped 3 bases and J dropped 7 bases, with 10 bases sitting between them. CDR3 length equals 12 residues. In germline, CDR1 is GTSNPN, CDR2 SVGIG (reference sequence). The CDR3 protein is CAWSGVSNEQFF. The CDR3 DNA reads as TGTGCCTGGAGCGGGGTTTCTAATGAGCAGTTCTTC.

The rearrangement joins TRBV11-3 to TRBJ1-2, with D tentatively TRBD1 (5 bases). The CDR3 extends over 14 amino acids. Trimming cost V 0 bases and J 2 bases, with 7 bases left between them. Germline assignment: CDR1 SGHNT and CDR2 YENEEA. The CDR3 reads CASSLEAGNYGYTF. CDR3 sequence (DNA): TGTGCCAGCAGCTTAGAAGCAGGGAACTATGGCTACACCTTC.

The V call is TRBV27, the J call TRBJ1-1; possibly TRBD1 for D (6 bases). V was clipped by 3 bases and J by 0 bases, with 17 bases between them. Germline CDR1 is MNHEY and CDR2 is SMNVEV (reference sequence). This CDR3 region has 17 residues. This CDR3 is CASSFKTPQGMNTEAFF. CDR3 sequence (DNA): TGTGCCAGCAGTTTTAAGACACCCCAGGGGATGAACACTGAAGCTTTCTTT.

The CDR3 region is CASSEFESSYEQYF. CDR3 sequence (DNA): TGTGCCAGCAGTGAATTTGAATCCTCCTACGAGCAGTACTTC. V is TRBV25-1 and J is TRBJ2-7, with D unresolved. Trimming left V 1 base short and J 0 bases short, with 7 bases between. CDR3 size: 14 residues. Germline V gene lookup returns CDR1 MGHDK and CDR2 SYGVNS.

The chain combines TRBV18 with TRBJ1-3; D may be TRBD1 (5 bases). Germline-derived CDR1 and CDR2 are KGHSH and LQKENI. The V end was cut by 0 bases, the J end by 0 bases, with 12 bases between. The CDR3 loop spans 17 amino acids. This chain's CDR3 is CASSPPPGPLSGNTIYF. The CDR3 coding sequence is TGTGCCAGCTCACCACCCCCAGGGCCGCTCTCTGGAAACACCATATATTTT.